This T cell receptor (beta chain) was sequenced for a study of blood T cell repertoires in COVID-19. About the research overall: The analysed material was cDNA or gDNA that came from T cells, B-cell-depleted T cells, or PBMCs.

Repertoires were generated with immunoSEQ multiplex PCR, while TCRdb's copy carries only in-frame clones and drops some. This table holds 150,000 to 200,000 clones, more than 70% found once. The CDR3 totals 14 residues. V lost 5 bases, J lost 4 bases, and 14 bases lay in between. Germline loops: CDR1 SNHLY, CDR2 FYNNEI. In the case of this clone: This specimen includes other DNA sequences encoding the same CDR3.

The receptor was derived from a middle-aged man who had recovered from COVID-19. V usage is TRBV2 and J usage is TRBJ1-1; tentatively, D is TRBD1 (6 bases). The sequenced sample consisted of PBMCs or T cells enriched from blood (not recorded which). In DNA form, the CDR3 reads TGTGCCAGCAGTATGACGGGGGGGGCCACTGAAGCTTTCTTT. It encodes CASSMTGGATEAFF.